These T cell receptor beta chains were read from a single sample in a study of shared clonotypes between healthy human individuals. Profiled with immunoSEQ multiplex PCR; TCRdb holds only in-frame clones, not every one. Found here are some 2.3 million clones, approximately 95% of them singletons; the top ten hold under 0.45%. Specimen: naive CD4+ T cells from PBMCs. The receptors originated from a man aged 18-30 years in good health. Some clones in this sample may be carry-over from other donors' samples. Each CDR3 is given with its conserved first and last residue. A D gene is named only where the DNA matches it firmly. The listing skips clone size in some rows; elsewhere it reads once, few, many or a size class.

D gene	V gene	J gene	clone size	CDR3 DNA	CDR3 protein
TRBD2	TRBV5-1	TRBJ2-2	NA	TGCGCCAGCAGCGCCGGGGGGGCCGGGGAGCTGTTTTTT	CASSAGGAGELFF
NA	TRBV2	TRBJ2-6	NA	TGTGCCAGCCACTCTGGGGCCAACGTCCTGACTTTC	CASHSGANVLTF
NA	TRBV6-5	TRBJ2-4	NA	TGTGCCAGCAGTTATAGGTCGAGAAACATTCAGTACTTC	CASSYRSRNIQYF
NA	TRBV28	TRBJ1-2	once	TGTGCCAGCAGATACAACTATGGCTACACCTTC	CASRYNYGYTF
NA	TRBV28	TRBJ2-7	NA	TGTGCCAGCAGTCTATACAGGGTCGAGCAGTACTTC	CASSLYRVEQYF
TRBD2	TRBV19	TRBJ2-1	NA	TGTGCCAGTCTCCCGGGGACTAGCTCCTACAATGAGCAGTTCTTC	CASLPGTSSYNEQFF
NA	TRBV18	TRBJ2-1	NA	TGTGCCAGCTCCGGGGCCTACAATGAGCAGTTCTTC	CASSGAYNEQFF
NA	TRBV5-1	TRBJ2-6	NA	TGCGCCAGCAGCTTGTTCACAGCGAAAATCTCTGGGGCCAACGTCCTGACTTTC	CASSLFTAKISGANVLTF
TRBD2	TRBV5-1	TRBJ2-3	NA	TGCGCCAGCAGCTTGGTATCAGCGGCTAGCGGGAGGGATACGCAGTATTTT	CASSLVSAASGRDTQYF
TRBD2	TRBV7-8	TRBJ2-1	NA	TGTGCCAGCAGCGGTAGCGGGAGTCCCTACAATGAGCAGTTCTTC	CASSGSGSPYNEQFF
TRBD1	TRBV2	TRBJ2-1	NA	TGTGCCAGCAGTGTCTCGAGACAGGGAGACAATGAGCAGTTCTTC	CASSVSRQGDNEQFF
TRBD2	TRBV29-1	TRBJ2-5	NA	TGCAGCGTGGAAGGGACTAGCGGGAGGGCCCTCGGGGAGACCCAGTACTTC	CSVEGTSGRALGETQYF
NA	TRBV18	TRBJ2-5	NA	TGTGCCAGCTCACCGGTGACAGGGAGGTTGGAAGAGACCCAGTACTTC	CASSPVTGRLEETQYF
NA	TRBV28	TRBJ1-2	NA	TGTGCCAGCAGCCCTAATACTAACTATGGCTACACCTTC	CASSPNTNYGYTF
NA	TRBV5-1	TRBJ1-1	NA	TGCGCCAGCAGCTTGGATCCGGGGGTGGGGACTGAAGCTTTCTTT	CASSLDPGVGTEAFF
NA	TRBV4-3	TRBJ1-1	NA	TGCGCCAGCAGCCAAGATCACCCCGAGGGATCGGGGACGAACACTGAAGCTTTCTTT	CASSQDHPEGSGTNTEAFF
NA	TRBV19	TRBJ1-5	NA	TGTGCCAGTCGCGGGAATAGCAATCAGCCCCAGCATTTT	CASRGNSNQPQHF
NA	TRBV7-2	TRBJ2-7	NA	TGTGCCAGCAGCCGAACCAGTGGGGCCCCGATCTACGAGCAGTACTTC	CASSRTSGAPIYEQYF
NA	TRBV28	TRBJ1-5	once	TGTGCCAGCAGTTCCCCCCGGACAAGAATGAGTAGCAATCAGCCCCAGCATTTT	CASSSPRTRMSSNQPQHF
TRBD2	TRBV7-2	TRBJ2-1	NA	TGTGCCAGCAGCTTAGTACCTACATATGCTCCGGGGGGTGAGCAGTTCTTC	CASSLVPTYAPGGEQFF